The 5 T cell receptor beta chains below come from one sample, sequenced in a study of blood T cell repertoires in COVID-19. Only in-frame clones appear in the TCRdb table, and some are missing; sequencing was by immunoSEQ multiplex PCR. The sample carries about 140,000 clones, 82% recorded once. Sequencing was performed on peripheral blood. All receptors derive from an elderly woman with acute or convalescent COVID-19.

The V call is TRBV27, the J call TRBJ2-4, with 8 bases aligning to TRBD2. The V gene end was trimmed by 6 bases and the J gene end by 1 base; junction bases not matched to a gene: 5. CDR1 is MNHEY and CDR2 is SMNVEV in the germline V gene (reference sequence). The CDR3 length is 15 residues. The CDR3 DNA reads TGTGCCAGCAGAATCCGCGGGGGGGCCAAAAACATTCAGTACTTC. It codes for CASRIRGGAKNIQYF.

The V gene is TRBV30, the J gene TRBJ1-2; TRBD1 aligns across 7 bases. The CDR3 is 13 amino acids. Germline V gene data show CDR1 as GTSNPN and CDR2 as SVGIG (reference sequence). The V segment lost 4 bases and the J segment 6 bases; nucleotides outside the gene matches: 8. The CDR3 bases are TGTGCCTGGATTCAGAACAGGGGCAATGGCTACACCTTC. Translated: CAWIQNRGNGYTF.

V and J are TRBV5-1 and TRBJ2-3; D unresolved. Between the trimmed V and J ends, which lost 0 bases and 0 bases, there was a span of 8 bases. Germline V gives CDR1 SGHRS, CDR2 YFSETQ. The CDR3 has 15 residues. CDR3 coding DNA: TGCGCCAGCAGCTTGGCCAGGCCGAGCACAGATACGCAGTATTTT. Translated, it gives CASSLARPSTDTQYF. The whole variable domain, filled in from reference TRBV5-1 and TRBJ2-3, reads KAGVTQTPRYLIKTRGQQVTLSCSPISGHRSVSWYQQTPGQGLQFLFEYFSETQRNKGNFPGRFSGRQFSNSRSEMNVSTLELGDSALYLCASSLARPSTDTQYFGPGTRLTVL.

The genes are TRBV27 and TRBJ1-2, with D perhaps matching TRBD1 (6 bases). V gave up 8 bases and J gave up 5 bases, with 21 bases separating them. Germline assignment: CDR1 MNHEY and CDR2 SMNVEV (reference sequence). There are 15 residues in the CDR3. This CDR3 is CASGTQRSTYYGYTF. The CDR3, as DNA: TGTGCCAGCGGGACACAGCGATCTACCTATTATGGCTACACCTTC.

The chain carries TRBV19 and TRBJ2-3, with a possible D match to TRBD2 (5 bases). The CDR3 spans 14 residues. Trimming removed 5 bases at V and 3 bases at J, with 12 bases between. Germline CDR1 is LNHDA and CDR2 is SQIVND (reference sequence). CDR3: CASSPTGMTDTQYF. The CDR3 nucleotides read TGTGCCAGTAGTCCGACCGGGATGACAGATACGCAGTATTTT.